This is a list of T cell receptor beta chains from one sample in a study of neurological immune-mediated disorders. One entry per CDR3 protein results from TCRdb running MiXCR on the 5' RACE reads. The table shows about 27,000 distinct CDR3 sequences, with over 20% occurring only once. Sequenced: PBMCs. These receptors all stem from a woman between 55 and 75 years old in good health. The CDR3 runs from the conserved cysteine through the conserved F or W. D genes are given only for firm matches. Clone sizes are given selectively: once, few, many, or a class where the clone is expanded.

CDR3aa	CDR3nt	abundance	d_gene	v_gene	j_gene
CASTWAASYEQYF	TGTGCCAGCACCTGGGCGGCCTCCTACGAGCAGTACTTC	many	.	TRBV6-2/TRBV6-3	TRBJ2-7
CASSLGYRVEQYF	TGCGCCAGCAGCTTGGGATACAGGGTTGAGCAGTACTTC	many	.	TRBV5-1	TRBJ2-7
CASSPVRGRSGEQYF	TGTGCCAGCAGCCCCGTCCGGGGTAGATCGGGTGAGCAGTACTTC	many	.	TRBV11-1	TRBJ2-7
CASSPRAGPSETQYF	TGCGCCAGCAGCCCCCGAGCGGGGCCTTCAGAGACCCAGTACTTC	many	TRBD2	TRBV5-1	TRBJ2-5
CASRLAGGPYNEQFF	TGTGCCAGCAGACTAGCGGGAGGGCCTTACAATGAGCAGTTCTTC	.	TRBD2	TRBV27	TRBJ2-1
CASSFSPDYGYTF	TGTGCCAGCAGCTTTTCACCGGACTATGGCTACACCTTC	many	.	TRBV5-5	TRBJ1-2
CASRSWTSYEQYF	TGTGCCAGCAGGTCCTGGACCTCCTACGAGCAGTACTTC	many	.	TRBV14	TRBJ2-7
CASSLTPYF	TGTGCCAGCAGCTTAACTCCCTACTTC	many	.	TRBV7-2	TRBJ2-5
CASYTETYEQYF	TGTGCAAGCTATACAGAAACCTACGAGCAGTACTTC	.	.	TRBV12-2	TRBJ2-7
CASSSLMGETQYF	TGCGCCAGCAGCTCACTAATGGGGGAGACCCAGTACTTC	many	.	TRBV5-1	TRBJ2-5
CSATGTGAYEQYF	TGCAGCGCTACCGGGACAGGAGCCTACGAGCAGTACTTC	.	TRBD1	TRBV29-1	TRBJ2-7
CASSWVLNTGELFF	TGCGCCAGCAGCTGGGTTCTGAACACCGGGGAGCTGTTTTTT	many	.	TRBV5-1	TRBJ2-2
CASNRDRGSYEQYF	TGCGCCAGCAATCGGGACAGGGGTTCCTACGAGCAGTACTTC	.	TRBD1	TRBV5-1	TRBJ2-7
CASSWGRLYSNQPQHF	TGTGCCAGCAGCTGGGGTAGGCTGTATAGCAATCAGCCCCAGCATTTT	many	.	TRBV7-2	TRBJ1-5
CASRPPAPLYGYTF	TGTGCCAGCAGGCCCCCGGCTCCGCTCTATGGCTACACCTTC	many	.	TRBV6-6	TRBJ1-2
CASSTTGRTQETQYF	TGCGCCAGCAGCACGACGGGACGGACACAAGAGACCCAGTACTTC	many	.	TRBV5-1	TRBJ2-5
CASSRGTGAYNEQFF	TGTGCCAGCAGTCGCGGGACAGGGGCCTACAATGAGCAGTTCTTC	many	TRBD1	TRBV7-9	TRBJ2-1
CSARGLGTDTQYF	TGCAGTGCTAGAGGGCTGGGGACAGATACGCAGTATTTT	many	.	TRBV20-1	TRBJ2-3
CASSLLGAHTGELFF	TGTGCCAGCAGCTTATTGGGGGCCCACACCGGGGAGCTGTTTTTT	.	.	TRBV11-2	TRBJ2-2
CAWSQRNEQFF	TGTGCCTGGAGTCAAAGAAATGAGCAGTTCTTC	many	.	TRBV30	TRBJ2-1
CAIRDSVAYEQYF	TGTGCCATCAGGGATAGCGTCGCCTACGAGCAGTACTTC	many	.	TRBV10-3	TRBJ2-7
CASSLREHGEQYF	TGTGCCAGCAGCTTGCGGGAGCATGGCGAGCAGTACTTC	many	TRBD2	TRBV11-2	TRBJ2-7
CASSLPDWDSGANVLTF	TGTGCCAGCAGTTTACCGGACTGGGACTCTGGGGCCAACGTCCTGACTTTC	.	.	TRBV6-6	TRBJ2-6
CASSLEGASTDTQYF	TGTGCCAGCAGCTTAGAGGGGGCGAGCACAGATACGCAGTATTTT	many	TRBD1	TRBV7-8	TRBJ2-3
CSVEEYRNTGELFF	TGCAGCGTTGAAGAGTATAGGAACACCGGGGAGCTGTTTTTT	many	.	TRBV29-1	TRBJ2-2
CASSPQYGTRNYEQYF	TGTGCCAGCAGCCCCCAGTACGGGACTAGAAATTACGAGCAGTACTTC	many	TRBD2	TRBV7-2	TRBJ2-7
CASRRQGPQETQYF	TGCGCCAGCAGGCGACAGGGACCGCAAGAGACCCAGTACTTC	many	TRBD1	TRBV5-1	TRBJ2-5
CASSVGGTKNNEQFF	TGTGCCAGCAGCGTAGGGGGGACCAAAAACAATGAGCAGTTCTTC	many	.	TRBV9	TRBJ2-1